The next 29 T cell receptor beta chains were all read from a single sample in a study of OX40 agonist ivuxolimab in advanced cancers. The assay was immunoSEQ multiplex PCR, and TCRdb's table has in-frame clones only and misses some. Here the sample spans roughly 58,000 clones, about four fifths being singletons. The sequencing here drew on CD4+ or CD8+ T cells sorted from blood, taken in a trial of the OX40 agonist ivuxolimab. These receptors originate from an adult with an advanced solid tumor such as melanoma, head and neck, liver or kidney cancer.

About this clone itself: This sample includes further DNA sequences coding for the same CDR3. As DNA, the CDR3 is TGTGCCAGCAGCTTATGGTCGGGGGGTGGCGAGCAGTACTTC. It yields the protein CASSLWSGGGEQYF. The V call is TRBV7-9, the J call TRBJ2-7; the match to TRBD2 covers 7 bases. CDR3 length: 14 amino acids. V shed 2 bases, J shed 6 bases, and the junction held 7 bases outside the gene matches. CDR1 is SEHNR and CDR2 is FQNEAQ in the germline V gene (reference sequence).

V is TRBV18 and J is TRBJ2-1; the D gene is possibly TRBD1 (5 bases). This CDR3 is built from 15 residues. Germline V CDR1 and CDR2: KGHSH, LQKENI. Deletions cut 3 bases from V and 2 bases from J, with 11 bases between. In nucleotides, the CDR3 is TGTGCCAGCTCACCGGGCCAGGGCCCCTACAATGAGCAGTTCTTC. This translates into CASSPGQGPYNEQFF. Variable domain in full (rest from reference TRBV18 and TRBJ2-1): NAGVMQNPRHLVRRRGQEARLRCSPMKGHSHVYWYRQLPEEGLKFMVYLQKENIIDESGMPKERFSAEFPKEGPSILRIQQVVRGDSAAYFCASSPGQGPYNEQFFGPGTRLTVL.

The rearrangement joins TRBV7-9 to TRBJ1-2; D is uncertain. Germline V gives CDR1 SEHNR, CDR2 FQNEAQ (reference sequence). CDR3 length: 14 amino acids. Trimming pared 1 base from V and 6 bases from J, leaving 12 bases between. The CDR3 is CASSLVGVRDGYTF. Written as DNA, the CDR3 is TGTGCCAGCAGCTTAGTTGGGGTACGTGATGGCTACACCTTC.

This chain uses TRBV18 with TRBJ1-5; 8 bases are a match to TRBD1. The CDR3 consists of 19 residues. Trimming at V came to 0 bases and at J to 6 bases, leaving 16 bases not matched to a gene. Germline V gene data show CDR1 as KGHSH and CDR2 as LQKENI. The CDR3 coding sequence is TGTGCCAGCTCACCACCGGGTGGGGCAGGGGGCGCGGTCGGTCAGCCCCAGCATTTT. This translates into CASSPPGGAGGAVGQPQHF.

This clone came up once. The rearrangement joins TRBV11-2 to TRBJ1-2; 10 positions match TRBD1. The ends lost 5 bases at V and 8 bases at J; junction bases unmatched: 8. The CDR3 contains 14 residues. Germline V gene sequence: CDR1 SGHAT, CDR2 FQNNGV. CDR3 amino acids: CASSPTGGWGGYTF. The CDR3 DNA reads as TGTGCCAGCAGCCCGACAGGGGGCTGGGGAGGCTACACCTTC.

This clone was found a few times. The gene calls are TRBV7-8 and TRBJ1-3, with 9 bases matching TRBD1. Trimming cost V 10 bases and J 3 bases; bases outside gene matches: 16. In germline, CDR1 is SGHVS, CDR2 FQNEAQ. The CDR3 consists of 17 residues. Written as DNA, the CDR3 is TGTGCCACGGGGGGGGGACAGGGAAAAGGTAGTGGAAACACCATATATTTT. Amino acid sequence: CATGGGQGKGSGNTIYF.

V usage is TRBV28 and J usage is TRBJ2-7; D unresolved. The V end lost 6 bases, the J end lost 0 bases, and 15 bases lay between the germline ends. Germline V gene lookup returns CDR1 MDHEN and CDR2 SYDVKM. This CDR3 has 15 residues. The CDR3 DNA follows: TGTGCCAGCAGACAATGGACGTCAAGCTCCTACGAGCAGTACTTC. Its protein product is CASRQWTSSSYEQYF.

The chain carries TRBV5-1 and TRBJ2-1, with 12 bases lining up with TRBD2. There are 13 residues in the CDR3. J gave up 10 bases and V 4 bases, and 3 bases lay outside the gene matches. Germline V lookup: CDR1 SGHRS, CDR2 YFSETQ. The CDR3 is CASSLGTSGEQFF. The CDR3 bases are TGCGCCAGCAGCCTCGGGACTAGCGGGGAGCAGTTCTTC. Combining the CDR3 with reference TRBV5-1 and TRBJ2-1 gives the whole variable domain KAGVTQTPRYLIKTRGQQVTLSCSPISGHRSVSWYQQTPGQGLQFLFEYFSETQRNKGNFPGRFSGRQFSNSRSEMNVSTLELGDSALYLCASSLGTSGEQFFGPGTRLTVL.

The J gene is TRBJ1-6, the V gene TRBV7-9; perhaps TRBD1 as D (5 bases). V was pared by 1 base and J by 7 bases, with 14 bases between. The length of the CDR3 is 16 residues. Germline V gives CDR1 SEHNR, CDR2 FQNEAQ (reference sequence). CDR3: CASSLESLGVNSPLHF. The CDR3 nucleotides read TGTGCCAGCAGCTTAGAGTCGTTGGGGGTGAATTCACCCCTCCACTTT.

J is TRBJ2-1 and V is TRBV4-1, with 8 positions matching TRBD2. CDR1 is MGHRA and CDR2 is YSYEKL in the germline V gene. This CDR3 is built from 17 residues. V lost 4 bases to trimming and J lost 7 bases; unmatched junction nucleotides: 15. CDR3 sequence: CASSRAAGLVRGNEQFF. As DNA, the CDR3 is TGCGCCAGCAGCCGGGCAGCGGGACTAGTGAGGGGTAATGAGCAGTTCTTC.

CDR3 protein: CASSPRTGGNNSPLHF. CDR3 bases: TGTGCCAGCTCACCACGGACAGGGGGGAACAATTCACCCCTCCACTTT. The chain recombines TRBV18 with TRBJ1-6; 10 nucleotides align to TRBD1. Germline CDR1 is KGHSH and CDR2 is LQKENI. The CDR3 is 16 residues long. J lost 7 bases, V lost 1 base, and 4 bases had no gene match.

This clone came up a few times. The rearrangement uses TRBV6-1 and TRBJ2-6; D might be TRBD1 (5 bases). Trimming took off 6 bases at V and 2 bases at J, with 11 bases between the two ends. CDR3 length: 15 amino acids. In germline, CDR1 is MNHNS, CDR2 SASEGT. The CDR3 is CASRQAGTGANVLTF. CDR3 nucleotide sequence: TGTGCCAGCAGACAGGCCGGAACTGGGGCCAACGTCCTGACTTTC.

J is TRBJ2-2 and V is TRBV15; D remains ambiguous. This CDR3 spans 14 amino acids. V lost 3 bases and J lost 2, with 7 bases in between. Germline-derived CDR1 and CDR2 are LNHNV and YYDKDF (reference sequence). In DNA form, the CDR3 reads TGTGCCACCAGCAGGGTTGGAAACACCGGGGAGCTGTTTTTT. Protein: CATSRVGNTGELFF.

CDR3 DNA sequence: TGTGCCACCAGCCTACAGGGGGAAAATCAGCCCCAGCATTTT. Encoded protein: CATSLQGENQPQHF. V gene TRBV15 combines with J gene TRBJ1-5, with 8 bases aligning to TRBD1. Germline CDR1 reads LNHNV; CDR2 reads YYDKDF (reference sequence). With V trimmed by 5 bases and J by 4 bases, 4 bases remained unmatched. The CDR3 runs to 14 residues.

The chain carries TRBV10-3 and TRBJ1-6; D is uncertain. Trimming took off 4 bases at V and 10 bases at J, with 11 bases between the two ends. Germline V CDR1 and CDR2: ENHRY, SYGVKD. The CDR3 has 13 amino acids. CDR3: CAISGQENSPLHF. For the CDR3, the DNA is TGTGCCATCAGTGGGCAGGAAAACTCACCCCTCCACTTT.

The rearrangement uses TRBV7-2 and TRBJ2-3, with 10 bases matching TRBD2. In germline, CDR1 is SGHTA, CDR2 FQGNSA. This CDR3 is built from 16 residues. The junction had 11 bases not matched to a gene; V was cut back by 5 bases and J by 6 bases. DNA of the CDR3: TGTGCCAGCAGCGCAGCCCTAGCGGGGGCCTCGGATACGCAGTATTTT. Amino acid sequence: CASSAALAGASDTQYF.

The chain employs TRBV29-1 and TRBJ1-1, with D maybe TRBD1 (5 bases). Germline values: CDR1 SQVTM, CDR2 ANQGSEA. The CDR3 extends over 15 amino acids. V lost 4 bases and J 11 bases, leaving 26 bases between the germline ends. The DNA of the CDR3 is TGCAGCGTTGTGGGTGGGGGGGAAACCCAATTTGGGGCTTTCTTT. Translating it yields CSVVGGGETQFGAFF. Filled out from reference TRBV29-1 and TRBJ1-1, the complete variable domain reads SAVISQKPSRDICQRGTSLTIQCQVDSQVTMMFWYRQQPGQSLTLIATANQGSEATYESGFVIDKFPISRPNLTFSTLTVSNMSPEDSSIYLCSVVGGGETQFGAFFGQGTRLTVV.

J is TRBJ1-2 and V is TRBV27; 9 bases map to TRBD1. Germline V gene data show CDR1 as MNHEY and CDR2 as SMNVEV (reference sequence). The CDR3 runs to 15 residues. Germline trimming cut 7 bases from V and 6 bases from J; bases unmatched to any gene: 12. CDR3 residues: CASTSPGQGLDGYTF. The CDR3 coding sequence is TGTGCCAGCACCTCCCCTGGACAGGGGTTGGATGGCTACACCTTC.

The rearrangement links TRBV2 to TRBJ2-2; D possibly corresponds to TRBD1 (6 bases). Germline CDR1 is SNHLY and CDR2 is FYNNEI. V shed 6 bases and J shed 5 bases, with 16 bases lying between them. The CDR3 has 15 amino acids. The CDR3 here is CASSNRAEWTGELFF. The DNA for the CDR3 is TGTGCCAGCAGCAACAGGGCTGAATGGACCGGGGAGCTGTTTTTT.

The chain uses TRBV4-1 and TRBJ2-1; D perhaps matches TRBD2 (6 bases). The CDR3 length is 14 residues. Germline V lookup: CDR1 MGHRA, CDR2 YSYEKL. The ends were cut back, 8 bases at V and 1 base at J, with 12 bases in the middle. CDR3 amino acids: CASCLGGSYNEQFF. CDR3 nucleotides: TGCGCCAGCTGTCTGGGGGGATCCTACAATGAGCAGTTCTTC.

J is TRBJ2-1 and V is TRBV19, with unresolved D. V was pared by 7 bases and J by 3 bases, with 4 bases between. This CDR3 contains 11 residues. Germline assignment: CDR1 LNHDA and CDR2 SQIVND (reference sequence). CDR3 protein: CASKNYNEQFF. CDR3 coding DNA: TGTGCCAGTAAGAACTACAATGAGCAGTTCTTC.

The V gene is TRBV10-3, the J gene TRBJ2-3; D is unresolved. CDR1 ENHRY and CDR2 SYGVKD come from the germline V gene. Trimming stripped 2 bases from V and 3 bases from J, with 18 bases between. The CDR3 has 17 amino acids. CDR3 loop: CAISEKIELVKTDTQYF. The CDR3 nucleotides read TGTGCCATCAGTGAGAAGATAGAGCTTGTTAAGACAGATACGCAGTATTTT.

The chain couples TRBV11-2 to TRBJ2-1, with 7 bases identical to TRBD2. The V gene's germline CDR1 is SGHAT and CDR2 FQNNGV. J gave up 1 base and V 6 bases, and 6 bases lay outside the gene matches. This CDR3 contains 15 residues. The CDR3 spells CASRTGLESYNEQFF. In nucleotides, the CDR3 is TGTGCCAGCAGAACCGGACTAGAGTCCTACAATGAGCAGTTCTTC.

The chain uses TRBV2 and TRBJ2-5, with 11 bases that match TRBD2. J gave up 8 bases and V 5 bases, and 13 bases lay outside the gene matches. This CDR3 has 16 amino acids. Per the germline V gene, CDR1 is SNHLY and CDR2 is FYNNEI. This chain's CDR3 is CASSSEGLAVSSTQYF. The CDR3 DNA is TGTGCCAGCAGTTCCGAGGGACTAGCGGTTTCTAGTACCCAGTACTTC.

The rearrangement links TRBV5-4 to TRBJ1-6, with a tentative D call TRBD1 (5 bases). This CDR3 region has 14 residues. Germline CDR1 reads SGHNT; CDR2 reads YYREEE (reference sequence). Trimming left V 7 bases short and J 7 bases short, with 15 bases between. The CDR3 DNA follows: TGTGCCAGCGCCCCGGGGGGGGTGAATTCACCCCTCCACTTT. Translating gives CASAPGGVNSPLHF. The entire variable domain, with the rest obtained from reference TRBV5-4 and TRBJ1-6, is as follows: ETGVTQSPTHLIKTRGQQVTLRCSSQSGHNTVSWYQQALGQGPQFIFQYYREEENGRGNFPPRFSGLQFPNYSSELNVNALELDDSALYLCASAPGGVNSPLHFGNGTRLTVT.

This rearrangement joins TRBV19 to TRBJ2-1; the D is unclear. The germline V and J ends were trimmed by 3 bases and 7 bases, with 10 bases remaining between them. The CDR3 has 13 amino acids. Germline V gene sequence: CDR1 LNHDA, CDR2 SQIVND (reference sequence). The CDR3 nucleotides are TGTGCCAGTAGTATGACGTTTGGAAATGAGCAGTTCTTC. It encodes CASSMTFGNEQFF.

The rearrangement links TRBV28 to TRBJ2-4, with D possibly TRBD2 on 6 matching bases. Per germline, CDR1 MDHEN and CDR2 SYDVKM. Trimming removed 6 bases at V and 4 bases at J, with 10 bases between. The CDR3 length is 13 residues. The CDR3 DNA reads TGTGCCAGCAGCCCAGGAGGGAAAAACATTCAGTACTTC. This gives the protein CASSPGGKNIQYF.

The gene calls are TRBV29-1 and TRBJ2-2; D possibly corresponds to TRBD2 (6 bases). Trimming took off 0 bases at V and 4 bases at J, with 6 bases between the two ends. The germline CDR1 and CDR2 sequences are SQVTM and ANQGSEA. This CDR3 spans 13 amino acids. The CDR3 loop reads CSVEEAGTGELFF. The CDR3 bases are TGCAGCGTTGAAGAAGCGGGCACCGGGGAGCTGTTTTTT.

This chain uses TRBV18 with TRBJ2-1; D is unresolved. The CDR3 extends over 14 amino acids. Trimming cost V 6 bases and J 7 bases, with 16 bases left between them. Germline loops: CDR1 KGHSH, CDR2 LQKENI. The CDR3 bases are TGTGCCAGCTCCCCCCCGTTCCCGTCGAATGAGCAGTTCTTC. As protein: CASSPPFPSNEQFF.